This T cell receptor beta chain comes out of a study of T cell responses to AZD1222 COVID-19 vaccine. Study-wide results and caveats: Spike-specific TCR breadth rose after two AZD1222 doses, and depth rose as well. Only five or six AZD1222 recipients were seropositive at baseline.

Germline V lookup: CDR1 PRHDT, CDR2 FYEKMQ (reference sequence). The CDR3 loop spans 12 amino acids. V gave up 3 bases and J gave up 6 bases, with 7 bases separating them. Measured with immunoSEQ multiplex PCR; TCRdb has only the in-frame clones, and not every one. The sample consists of roughly 120,000 clones, 88% of them appearing once. For this clone: Its specificity is not known.

The clonotype comes from an adult in good health. The input for sequencing was peripheral blood, taken on day 0 of AZD1222 vaccination. The genes are TRBV13 and TRBJ2-3; D gene uncertain. The CDR3 is CASSFGRDTQYF. CDR3 DNA: TGTGCCAGCAGCTTTGGTCGCGATACGCAGTATTTT.